The source of this T cell receptor beta chain is a study of response to subunit inactivated influenza vaccine. Study findings and constraints: The authors offered the suggestion that each seasonal influenza vaccination recruits few new T cells.

In TCRdb, the RT-PCR reads were re-called with MiXCR into one record per CDR3 protein. The profile covers 800,000 or so distinct CDR3 sequences, with approximately 21% appearing a single time and roughly a tenth taken by the ten largest. This clonotype was detected only a few times. The antigen is undetermined. V lost 0 bases and J 0 bases, leaving 9 bases between the germline ends. The V gene's germline CDR1 is LGHNA and CDR2 YNFKEQ. CDR3 length equals 16 residues. This clonotype was sampled from a man aged 45-65 years who received an inactivated influenza vaccine. Sample: PBMCs from blood, taken around 5 days after vaccination. V is TRBV4-2 and J is TRBJ2-4; D gene uncertain. In nucleotides, the CDR3 is TGTGCCAGCAGCCAAGAGTCGATTCTAGCCAAAAACATTCAGTACTTC. It is translated as CASSQESILAKNIQYF.